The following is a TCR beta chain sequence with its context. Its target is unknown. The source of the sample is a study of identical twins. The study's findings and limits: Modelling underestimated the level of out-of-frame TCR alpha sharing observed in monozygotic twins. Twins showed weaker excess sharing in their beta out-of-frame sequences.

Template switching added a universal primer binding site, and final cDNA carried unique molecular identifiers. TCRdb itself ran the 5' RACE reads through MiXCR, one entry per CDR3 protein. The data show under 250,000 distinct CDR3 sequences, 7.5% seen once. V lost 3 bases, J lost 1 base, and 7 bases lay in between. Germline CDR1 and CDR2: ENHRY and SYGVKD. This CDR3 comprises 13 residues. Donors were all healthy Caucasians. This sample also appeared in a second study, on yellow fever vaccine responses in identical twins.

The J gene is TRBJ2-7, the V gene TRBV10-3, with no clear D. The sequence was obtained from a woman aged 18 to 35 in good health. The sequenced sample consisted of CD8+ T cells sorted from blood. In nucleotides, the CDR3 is TGTGCCATCAGTGACGCGCATTCCTACGAGCAGTACTTC. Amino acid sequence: CAISDAHSYEQYF.